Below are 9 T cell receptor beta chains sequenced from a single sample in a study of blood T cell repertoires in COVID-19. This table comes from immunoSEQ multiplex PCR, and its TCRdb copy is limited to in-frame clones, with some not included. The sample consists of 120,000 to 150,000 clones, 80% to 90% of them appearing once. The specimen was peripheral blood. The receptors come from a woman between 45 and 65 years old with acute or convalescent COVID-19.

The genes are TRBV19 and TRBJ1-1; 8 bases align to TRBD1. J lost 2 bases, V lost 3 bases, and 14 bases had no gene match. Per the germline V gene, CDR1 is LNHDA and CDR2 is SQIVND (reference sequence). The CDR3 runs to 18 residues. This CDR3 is CASSIAGGVKVINTEAFF. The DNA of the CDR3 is TGTGCCAGTAGTATTGCAGGGGGCGTTAAAGTCATAAACACTGAAGCTTTCTTT.

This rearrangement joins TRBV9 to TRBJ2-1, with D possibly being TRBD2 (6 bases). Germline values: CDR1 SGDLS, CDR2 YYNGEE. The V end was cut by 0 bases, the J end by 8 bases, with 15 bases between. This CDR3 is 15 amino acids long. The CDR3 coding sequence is TGTGCCAGCAGCGTAGTAGCGGTGACAAGCGATGAGCAGTTCTTC. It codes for CASSVVAVTSDEQFF.

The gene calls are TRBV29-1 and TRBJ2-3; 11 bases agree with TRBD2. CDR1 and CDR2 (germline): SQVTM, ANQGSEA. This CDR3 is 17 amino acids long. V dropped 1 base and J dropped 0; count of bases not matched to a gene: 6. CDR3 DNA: TGCAGCGTTGAAGGGCTAGCGGGAGGAGGGAGCACAGATACGCAGTATTTT. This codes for CSVEGLAGGGSTDTQYF.

CDR3 in DNA: TGTGCCAGCTCGCTAGCGGGGGGCCCCTACGAGCAGTACTTC. As protein: CASSLAGGPYEQYF. The chain carries TRBV18 and TRBJ2-7, with 11 bases identical to TRBD2. J gave up 2 bases and V 6 bases, and 3 bases lay outside the gene matches. This CDR3 spans 14 amino acids. CDR1 is KGHSH, CDR2 LQKENI, per germline.

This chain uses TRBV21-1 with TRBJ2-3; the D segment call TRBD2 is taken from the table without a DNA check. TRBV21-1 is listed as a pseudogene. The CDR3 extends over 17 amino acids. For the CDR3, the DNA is TGTGCCAGCAACTTAGAGGGACTAGCGGGGGGCACAGATACGCAGTATTTT. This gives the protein CASNLEGLAGGTDTQYF.

For the CDR3, the DNA is TGTGCCAGCAGCTTAGTGGGGGCAACCGAACAGCCCCAGCATTTT. This gives the protein CASSLVGATEQPQHF. V is TRBV7-2 and J is TRBJ1-5; D may be TRBD1 (6 bases). The V end was cut by 1 base, the J end by 7 bases, with 14 bases between. Germline loops: CDR1 SGHTA, CDR2 FQGNSA. The CDR3 is made up of 15 amino acids. Full variable domain (remainder filled in from reference TRBV7-2 and TRBJ1-5): GAGVSQSPSNKVTEKGKDVELRCDPISGHTALYWYRQSLGQGLEFLIYFQGNSAPDKSGLPSDRFSAERTGGSVSTLTIQRTQQEDSAVYLCASSLVGATEQPQHFGDGTRLSIL.

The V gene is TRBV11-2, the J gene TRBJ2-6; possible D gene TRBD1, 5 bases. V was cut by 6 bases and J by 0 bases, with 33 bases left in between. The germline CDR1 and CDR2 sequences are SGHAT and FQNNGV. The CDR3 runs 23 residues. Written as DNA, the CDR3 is TGTGCCAGCAGTTTACTCCTCTTAGGGGCAGGGTCTACGTTAGACTCTGGGGCCAACGTCCTGACTTTC. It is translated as CASSLLLLGAGSTLDSGANVLTF.

The CDR3 bases are TGTGCCAGCACCCCAGGGGGAGCGGGGGGCTCTGGGGCCAACGTCCTGACTTTC. Encoded protein: CASTPGGAGGSGANVLTF. The chain couples TRBV27 to TRBJ2-6, with TRBD2 matching 9 bases. Germline V CDR1 and CDR2: MNHEY, SMNVEV (reference sequence). Trimming removed 7 bases from V and 0 bases from J; junction bases left unmatched: 10. The CDR3 is 18 amino acids.

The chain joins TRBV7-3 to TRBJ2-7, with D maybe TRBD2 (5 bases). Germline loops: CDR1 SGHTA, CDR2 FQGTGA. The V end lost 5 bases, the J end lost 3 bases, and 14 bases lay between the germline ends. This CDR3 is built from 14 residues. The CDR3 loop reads CASSLEGGHYEQYF. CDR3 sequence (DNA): TGTGCCAGCAGCCTAGAGGGTGGGCACTACGAGCAGTACTTC.